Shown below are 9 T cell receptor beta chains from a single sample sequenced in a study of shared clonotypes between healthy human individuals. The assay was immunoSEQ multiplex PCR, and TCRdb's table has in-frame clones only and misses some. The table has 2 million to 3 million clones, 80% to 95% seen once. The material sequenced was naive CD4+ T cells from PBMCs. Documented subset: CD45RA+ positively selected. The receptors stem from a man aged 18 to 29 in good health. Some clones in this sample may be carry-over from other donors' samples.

The CDR3 DNA is TGTGCCATCAGTTCAGGACAGGGTACTGCCACTGAAGCTTTCTTT. This codes for CAISSGQGTATEAFF. This sequence joins TRBV10-3 and TRBJ1-1; TRBD1 agrees at 8 bases. With V trimmed by 5 bases and J by 4 bases, 9 bases remained unmatched. Germline V gives CDR1 ENHRY, CDR2 SYGVKD. The CDR3 has 15 amino acids.

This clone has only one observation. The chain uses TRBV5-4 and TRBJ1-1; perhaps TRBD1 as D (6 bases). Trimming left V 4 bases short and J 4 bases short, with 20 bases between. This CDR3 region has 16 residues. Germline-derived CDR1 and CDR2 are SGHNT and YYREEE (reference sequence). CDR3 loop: CASSRGAPFSATEAFF. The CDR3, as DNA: TGTGCCAGCAGCCGGGGGGCCCCATTCTCGGCCACTGAAGCTTTCTTT.

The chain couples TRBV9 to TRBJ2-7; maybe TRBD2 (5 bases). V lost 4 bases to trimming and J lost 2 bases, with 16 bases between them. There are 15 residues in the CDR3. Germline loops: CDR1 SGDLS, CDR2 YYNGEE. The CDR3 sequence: CASSPGVGITYEQYF. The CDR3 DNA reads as TGTGCCAGCAGCCCCGGGGTCGGCATCACCTACGAGCAGTACTTC.

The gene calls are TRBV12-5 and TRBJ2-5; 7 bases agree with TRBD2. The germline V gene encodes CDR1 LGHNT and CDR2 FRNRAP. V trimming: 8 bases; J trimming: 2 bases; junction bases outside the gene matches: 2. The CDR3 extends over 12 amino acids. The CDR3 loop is CASQREQETQYF. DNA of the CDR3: TGTGCTAGTCAGCGGGAACAAGAGACCCAGTACTTC.

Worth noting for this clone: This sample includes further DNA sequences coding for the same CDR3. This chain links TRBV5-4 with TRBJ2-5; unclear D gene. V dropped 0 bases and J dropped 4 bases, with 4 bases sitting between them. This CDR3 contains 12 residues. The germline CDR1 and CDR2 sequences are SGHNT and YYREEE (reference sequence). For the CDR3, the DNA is TGTGCCAGCAGCTTGGGGCCAGAGACCCAGTACTTC. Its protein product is CASSLGPETQYF.

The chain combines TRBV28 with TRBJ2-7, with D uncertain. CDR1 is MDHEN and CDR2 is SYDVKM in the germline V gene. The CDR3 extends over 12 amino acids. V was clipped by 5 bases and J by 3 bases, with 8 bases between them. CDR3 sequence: CASSLTIYEQYF. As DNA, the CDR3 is TGTGCCAGCAGTCTTACGATCTACGAGCAGTACTTC.

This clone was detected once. CDR3 bases: TGTGCCAGCAGCTTCCCCAGGACAGTTCAAGAGACCCAGTACTTC. Encoded protein: CASSFPRTVQETQYF. The genes are TRBV7-8 and TRBJ2-5; a weak D match, TRBD1 (6 bases). The CDR3 extends over 15 amino acids. Germline V gives CDR1 SGHVS, CDR2 FQNEAQ. Deletions cut 3 bases from V and 2 bases from J, with 13 bases between.

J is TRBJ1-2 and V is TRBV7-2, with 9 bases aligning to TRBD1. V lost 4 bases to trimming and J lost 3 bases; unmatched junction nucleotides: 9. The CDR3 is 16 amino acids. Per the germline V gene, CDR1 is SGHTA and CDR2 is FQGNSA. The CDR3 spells CASSSPRDRAYYGYTF. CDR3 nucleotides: TGTGCCAGCAGCTCGCCTAGGGACAGGGCTTACTATGGCTACACCTTC.

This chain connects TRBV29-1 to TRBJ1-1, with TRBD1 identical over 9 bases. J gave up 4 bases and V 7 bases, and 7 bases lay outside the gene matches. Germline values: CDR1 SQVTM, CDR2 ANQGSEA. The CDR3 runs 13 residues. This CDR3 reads CSARGQGFTEAFF. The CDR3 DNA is TGCAGCGCCCGAGGACAGGGGTTCACTGAAGCTTTCTTT.